One T cell receptor beta chain is described in this entry. This CDR3 has 16 amino acids. Trimming stripped 3 bases from V and 7 bases from J, with 19 bases between. This entry belongs to a study of blood T cell repertoires in COVID-19. Background on the study: The United States, Italy and Spain supplied acute and convalescent COVID-19 samples. T cells, B-cell-depleted T cells, or PBMCs provided the cDNA or gDNA that served as material.

TCRdb keeps only in-frame clones here, not all; method: immunoSEQ multiplex PCR. This sample has about 240,000 clones, with approximately 86% found just once. Allocation to cohorts depended on clinical history reported by the participants. Sequences were obtained from PBMCs or T cells enriched from blood (not recorded which). The sequence was collected from a woman between 40 and 50 years old with acute COVID-19. The V and J genes are TRBV23-1 and TRBJ2-1, with D possibly being TRBD1 (5 bases). TRBV23-1 is designated an ORF whose function remains uncertain. CDR3 sequence: CASSHHTSGWSNEQFF. As DNA, the CDR3 is TGCGCCAGCAGTCACCATACCTCAGGGTGGTCTAATGAGCAGTTCTTC.